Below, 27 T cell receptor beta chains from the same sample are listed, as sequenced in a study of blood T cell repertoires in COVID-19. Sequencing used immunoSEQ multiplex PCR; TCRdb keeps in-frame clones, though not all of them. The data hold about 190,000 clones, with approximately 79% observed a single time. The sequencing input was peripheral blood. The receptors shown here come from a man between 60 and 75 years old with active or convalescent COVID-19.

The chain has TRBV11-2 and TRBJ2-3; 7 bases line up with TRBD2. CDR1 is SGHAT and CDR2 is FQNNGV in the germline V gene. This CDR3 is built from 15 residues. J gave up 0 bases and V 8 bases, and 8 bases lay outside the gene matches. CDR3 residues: CASERDSFSTDTQYF. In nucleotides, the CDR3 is TGTGCCAGCGAGCGGGACTCATTTAGCACAGATACGCAGTATTTT.

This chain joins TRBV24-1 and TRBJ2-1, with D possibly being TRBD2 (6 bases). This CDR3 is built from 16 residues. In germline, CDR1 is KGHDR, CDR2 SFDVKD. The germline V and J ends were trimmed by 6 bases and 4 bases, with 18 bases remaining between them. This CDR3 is CATSTLEAGGYNEQFF. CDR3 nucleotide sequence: TGTGCCACCAGTACCCTAGAAGCGGGCGGGTACAATGAGCAGTTCTTC.

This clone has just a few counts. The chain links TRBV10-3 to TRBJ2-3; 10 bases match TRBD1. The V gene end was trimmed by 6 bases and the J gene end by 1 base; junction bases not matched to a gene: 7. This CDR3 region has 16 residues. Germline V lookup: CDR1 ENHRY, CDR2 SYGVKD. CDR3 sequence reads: CAISPTGTGGTDTQYF. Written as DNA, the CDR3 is TGTGCCATCAGCCCGACCGGGACAGGGGGCACAGATACGCAGTATTTT.

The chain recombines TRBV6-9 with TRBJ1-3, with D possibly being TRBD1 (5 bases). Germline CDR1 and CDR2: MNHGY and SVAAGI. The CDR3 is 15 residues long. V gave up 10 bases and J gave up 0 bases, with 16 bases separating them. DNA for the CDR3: TGTGCCACCTCTTTGGGGGGGAGCTCTGGAAACACCATATATTTT. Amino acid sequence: CATSLGGSSGNTIYF.

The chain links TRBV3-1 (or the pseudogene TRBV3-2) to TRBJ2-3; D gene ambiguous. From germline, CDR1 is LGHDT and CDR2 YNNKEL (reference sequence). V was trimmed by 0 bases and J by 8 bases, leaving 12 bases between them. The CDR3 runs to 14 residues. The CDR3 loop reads CASSQDPLPVTQYF. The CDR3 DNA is TGTGCCAGCAGCCAAGATCCCCTCCCCGTTACGCAGTATTTT.

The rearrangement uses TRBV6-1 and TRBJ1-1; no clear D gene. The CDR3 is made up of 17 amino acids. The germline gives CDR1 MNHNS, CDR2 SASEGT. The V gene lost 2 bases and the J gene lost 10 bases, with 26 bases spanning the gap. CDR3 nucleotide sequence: TGTGCCAGCAGTGAAAGAGGGCGGATCGGGGTTAAGGGTGGAGCTTTCTTT. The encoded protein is CASSERGRIGVKGGAFF.

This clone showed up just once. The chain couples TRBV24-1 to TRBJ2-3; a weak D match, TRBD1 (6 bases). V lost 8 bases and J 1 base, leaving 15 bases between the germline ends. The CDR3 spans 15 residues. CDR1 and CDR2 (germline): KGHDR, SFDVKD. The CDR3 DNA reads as TGTGCCACCAAACGGTCAGGGGCCCGCACAGATACGCAGTATTTT. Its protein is CATKRSGARTDTQYF.

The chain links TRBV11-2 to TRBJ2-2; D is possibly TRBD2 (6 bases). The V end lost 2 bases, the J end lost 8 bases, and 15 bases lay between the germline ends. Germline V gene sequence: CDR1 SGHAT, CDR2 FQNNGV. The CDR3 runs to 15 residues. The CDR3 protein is CASSLTGVIVGELFF. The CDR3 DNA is TGTGCCAGCAGCTTAACGGGAGTCATAGTTGGGGAGCTGTTTTTT.

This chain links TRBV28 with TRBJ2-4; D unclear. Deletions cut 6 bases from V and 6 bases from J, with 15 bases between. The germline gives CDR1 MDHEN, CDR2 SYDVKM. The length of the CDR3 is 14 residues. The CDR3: CASSTAPGRNIQYF. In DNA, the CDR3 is TGTGCCAGCAGCACTGCCCCAGGTAGAAACATTCAGTACTTC.

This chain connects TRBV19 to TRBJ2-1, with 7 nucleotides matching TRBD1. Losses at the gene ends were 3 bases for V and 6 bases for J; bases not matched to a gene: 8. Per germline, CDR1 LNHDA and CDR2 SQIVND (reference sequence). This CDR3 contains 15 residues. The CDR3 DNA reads TGTGCCAGTAGTATCAGGAAGGGGGCCCCCAATGAGCAGTTCTTC. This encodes CASSIRKGAPNEQFF.

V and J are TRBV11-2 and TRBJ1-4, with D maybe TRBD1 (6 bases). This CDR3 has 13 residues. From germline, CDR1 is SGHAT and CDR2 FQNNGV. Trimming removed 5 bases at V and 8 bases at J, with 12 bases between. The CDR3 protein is CASSAGAREKLFF. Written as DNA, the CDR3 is TGTGCCAGCAGCGCGGGGGCAAGGGAAAAACTGTTTTTT.

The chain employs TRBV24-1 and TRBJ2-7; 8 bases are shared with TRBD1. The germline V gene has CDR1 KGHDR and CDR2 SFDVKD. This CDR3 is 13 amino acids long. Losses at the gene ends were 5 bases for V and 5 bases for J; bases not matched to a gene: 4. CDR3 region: CATSAPGGNEQYF. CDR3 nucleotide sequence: TGTGCCACCAGTGCCCCAGGGGGCAACGAGCAGTACTTC.

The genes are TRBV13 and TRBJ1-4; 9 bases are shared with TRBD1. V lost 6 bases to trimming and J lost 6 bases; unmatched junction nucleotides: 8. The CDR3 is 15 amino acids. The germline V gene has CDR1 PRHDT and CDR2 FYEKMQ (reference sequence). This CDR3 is CASRSTGGADEKLFF. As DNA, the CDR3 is TGTGCCAGCAGGTCCACAGGGGGCGCGGATGAAAAACTGTTTTTT.

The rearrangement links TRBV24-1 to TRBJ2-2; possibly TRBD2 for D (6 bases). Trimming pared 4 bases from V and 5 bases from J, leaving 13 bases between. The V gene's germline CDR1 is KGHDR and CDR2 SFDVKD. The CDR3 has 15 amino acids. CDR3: CATSDPSAPTGELFF. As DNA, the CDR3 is TGTGCCACCAGTGACCCTAGCGCTCCAACCGGGGAGCTGTTTTTT.

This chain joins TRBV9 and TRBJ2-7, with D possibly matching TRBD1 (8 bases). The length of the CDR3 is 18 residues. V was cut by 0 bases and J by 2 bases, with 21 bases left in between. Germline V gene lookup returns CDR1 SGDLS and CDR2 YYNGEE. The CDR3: CASSVAPQGAGATYEQYF. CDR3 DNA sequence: TGTGCCAGCAGCGTAGCCCCCCAGGGGGCGGGGGCCACCTACGAGCAGTACTTC.

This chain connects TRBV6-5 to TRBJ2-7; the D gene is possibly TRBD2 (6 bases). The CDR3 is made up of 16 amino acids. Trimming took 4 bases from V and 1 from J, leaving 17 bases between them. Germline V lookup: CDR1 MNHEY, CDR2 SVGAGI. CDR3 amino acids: CASSSPRDSPSYEQYF. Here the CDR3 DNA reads TGTGCCAGCAGTTCCCCCCGGGACTCTCCTTCCTACGAGCAGTACTTC.

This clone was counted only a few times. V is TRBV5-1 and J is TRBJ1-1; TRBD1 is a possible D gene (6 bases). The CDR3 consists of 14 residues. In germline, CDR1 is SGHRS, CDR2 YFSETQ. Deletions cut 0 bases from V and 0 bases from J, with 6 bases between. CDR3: CASSLGTVNTEAFF. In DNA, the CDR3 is TGCGCCAGCAGCTTGGGGACAGTGAACACTGAAGCTTTCTTT.

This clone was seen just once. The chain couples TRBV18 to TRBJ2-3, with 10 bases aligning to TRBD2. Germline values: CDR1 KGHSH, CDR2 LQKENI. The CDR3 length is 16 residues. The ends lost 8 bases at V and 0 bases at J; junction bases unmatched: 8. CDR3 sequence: CASPPASGRSTDTQYF. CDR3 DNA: TGTGCCAGCCCCCCGGCTAGCGGGAGAAGCACAGATACGCAGTATTTT. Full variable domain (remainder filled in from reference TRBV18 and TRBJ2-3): NAGVMQNPRHLVRRRGQEARLRCSPMKGHSHVYWYRQLPEEGLKFMVYLQKENIIDESGMPKERFSAEFPKEGPSILRIQQVVRGDSAAYFCASPPASGRSTDTQYFGPGTRLTVL.

CDR3 protein: CASSTASGANVLTF. As DNA, the CDR3 is TGTGCCAGCTCAACAGCCTCTGGGGCCAACGTCCTGACTTTC. The chain is built from TRBV18 and TRBJ2-6; D gene ambiguous. Germline V gene data show CDR1 as KGHSH and CDR2 as LQKENI. V dropped 5 bases and J dropped 0 bases, with 5 bases sitting between them. The CDR3 runs 14 residues.

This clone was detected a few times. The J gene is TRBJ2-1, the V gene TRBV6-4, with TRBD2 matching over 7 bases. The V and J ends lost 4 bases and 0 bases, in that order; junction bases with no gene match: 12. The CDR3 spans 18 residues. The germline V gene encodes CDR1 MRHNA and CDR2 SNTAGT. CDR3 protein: CASSVASGILSSYNEQFF. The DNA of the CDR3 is TGTGCCAGCAGTGTGGCTAGCGGTATACTGAGCTCCTACAATGAGCAGTTCTTC.

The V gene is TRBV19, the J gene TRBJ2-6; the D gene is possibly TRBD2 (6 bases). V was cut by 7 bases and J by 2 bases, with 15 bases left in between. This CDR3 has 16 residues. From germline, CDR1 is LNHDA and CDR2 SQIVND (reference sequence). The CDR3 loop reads CASTPGRGAGANVLTF. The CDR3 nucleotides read TGTGCCAGTACCCCGGGGCGCGGGGCTGGGGCCAACGTCCTGACTTTC.

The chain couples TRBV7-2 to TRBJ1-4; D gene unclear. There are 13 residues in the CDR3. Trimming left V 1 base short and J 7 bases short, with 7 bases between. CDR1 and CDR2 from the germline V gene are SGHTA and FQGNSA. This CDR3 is CASSLVTGEKLFF. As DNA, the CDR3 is TGTGCCAGCAGCTTAGTTACGGGTGAAAAACTGTTTTTT.

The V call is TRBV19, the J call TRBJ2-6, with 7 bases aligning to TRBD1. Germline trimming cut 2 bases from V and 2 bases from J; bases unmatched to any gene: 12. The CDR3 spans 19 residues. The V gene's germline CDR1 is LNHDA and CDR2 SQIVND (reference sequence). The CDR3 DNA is TGTGCCAGTAGTATATTCCCGAGACAGGGAAGGGCTGGGGCCAACGTCCTGACTTTC. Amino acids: CASSIFPRQGRAGANVLTF. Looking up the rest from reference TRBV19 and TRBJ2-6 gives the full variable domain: DGGITQSPKYLFRKEGQNVTLSCEQNLNHDAMYWYRQDPGQGLRLIYYSQIVNDFQKGDIAEGYSVSREKKESFPLTVTSAQKNPTAFYLCASSIFPRQGRAGANVLTFGAGSRLTVL.

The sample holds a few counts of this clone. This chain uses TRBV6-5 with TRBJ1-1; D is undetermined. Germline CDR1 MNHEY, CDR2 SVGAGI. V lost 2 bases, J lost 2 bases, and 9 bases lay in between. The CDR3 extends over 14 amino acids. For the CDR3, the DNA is TGTGCCAGCAGTTACAGACTACAAAACACTGAAGCTTTCTTT. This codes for CASSYRLQNTEAFF.

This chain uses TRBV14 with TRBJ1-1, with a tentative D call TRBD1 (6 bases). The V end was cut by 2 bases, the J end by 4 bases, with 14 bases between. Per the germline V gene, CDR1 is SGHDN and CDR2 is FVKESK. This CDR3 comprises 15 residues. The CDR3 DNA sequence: TGTGCCAGCAGCCAACTCCGGGGGGCCCGCACTGAAGCTTTCTTT. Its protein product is CASSQLRGARTEAFF.

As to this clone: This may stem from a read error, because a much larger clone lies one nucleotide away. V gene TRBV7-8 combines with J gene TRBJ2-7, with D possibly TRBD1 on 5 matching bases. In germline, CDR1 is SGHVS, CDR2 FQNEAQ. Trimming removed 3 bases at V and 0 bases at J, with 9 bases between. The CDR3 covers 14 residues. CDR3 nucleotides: TGTGCCAGCAGCTTGGCAGGGATCTCCTACGAGCAGTACTTC. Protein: CASSLAGISYEQYF. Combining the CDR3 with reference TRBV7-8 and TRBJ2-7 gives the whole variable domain GAGVSQSPRYKVAKRGQDVALRCDPISGHVSLFWYQQALGQGPEFLTYFQNEAQLDKSGLPSDRFFAERPEGSVSTLKIQRTQQEDSAVYLCASSLAGISYEQYFGPGTRLTVT.

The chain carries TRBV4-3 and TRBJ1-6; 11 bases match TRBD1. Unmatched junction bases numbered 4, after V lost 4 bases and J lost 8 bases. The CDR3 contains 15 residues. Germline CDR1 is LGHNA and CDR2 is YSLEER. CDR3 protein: CASSRDRGYDSPLHF. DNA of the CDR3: TGCGCCAGCAGCCGGGACAGGGGGTACGATTCACCCCTCCACTTT.